This section outlines one T cell receptor beta chain sequence together with its context. Its target is unknown. The entry originates in a study of post-analysis software for immune sequencing data. Whole-study results and caveats: The five TRBV segments detected at higher frequency in patients than in controls included TRBV5-6, TRBV5-1 and TRBV20-1.

V lost 5 bases, J lost 1 base, and 21 bases lay in between. The germline V gene has CDR1 SGHRS and CDR2 YFSETQ. The CDR3 covers 17 residues. Carried by the TCR beta cDNA libraries were unique molecular identifiers. TCRdb ran MiXCR on the PCR reads and lists one entry per CDR3 protein. The table lists 750,000 to 950,000 distinct CDR3 sequences, approximately 57% of them singletons, with approximately 4.5% in the top ten. The chain couples TRBV5-1 to TRBJ2-5, with D perhaps matching TRBD1 (5 bases). This receptor was taken from a girl between 5 and 17 years old with multiple sclerosis. The sample taken for sequencing was blood. The CDR3 is CASRKGQSELAQETQYF. The CDR3 DNA reads as TGCGCCAGCAGGAAGGGGCAGTCGGAGCTGGCCCAAGAGACCCAGTACTTC.